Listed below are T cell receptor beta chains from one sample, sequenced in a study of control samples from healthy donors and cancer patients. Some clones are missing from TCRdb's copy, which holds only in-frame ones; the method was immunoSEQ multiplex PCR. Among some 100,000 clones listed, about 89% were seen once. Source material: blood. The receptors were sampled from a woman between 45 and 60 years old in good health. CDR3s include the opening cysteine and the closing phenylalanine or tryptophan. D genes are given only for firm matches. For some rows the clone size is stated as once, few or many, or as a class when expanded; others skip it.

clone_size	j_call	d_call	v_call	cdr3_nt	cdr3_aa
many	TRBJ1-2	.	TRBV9	TGTGCCAGCAGCGCGGAAACGATAGGGGCCTATGGCTACACCTTC	CASSAETIGAYGYTF
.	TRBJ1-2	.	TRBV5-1	TGCGCCAGCAGCTCAAGAGGGGGCTACACCTTC	CASSSRGGYTF
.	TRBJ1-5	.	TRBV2	TGTGCCAGCACCCAAGGGAAGTATAGCAATCAGCCCCAGCATTTT	CASTQGKYSNQPQHF
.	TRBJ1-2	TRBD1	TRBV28	TGTGCCAGCAGTTCAAATCTGGGACAGAAACACTTC	CASSSNLGQKHF
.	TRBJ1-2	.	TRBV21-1	TGTGCCAGCAGCAAATACCGTTACCCTGCTCCCTATGGCTACACCTTC	CASSKYRYPAPYGYTF
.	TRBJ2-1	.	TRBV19	TGTGCCAGTAGCGACCGGGATGGTGGCTACAATGAGCAGTTCTTC	CASSDRDGGYNEQFF
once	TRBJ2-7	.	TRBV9	TGTGCCAGCAGCGCCGACTCCTACGAGCAGTACTTC	CASSADSYEQYF
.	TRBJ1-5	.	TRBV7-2	TGTGCCAGCAGCTTGGGGGGTTTGGCACAGGGCCCCAATCAGCCCCAGCATTTT	CASSLGGLAQGPNQPQHF
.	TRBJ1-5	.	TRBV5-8	TGTGCCAGCAGCGCGGCACAGGGAAACAATCAGCCCCAGCATTTT	CASSAAQGNNQPQHF
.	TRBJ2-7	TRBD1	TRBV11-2	TGTGCCAGCAGGCGGGACAGGGCCTACGAGCAGTACTTC	CASRRDRAYEQYF
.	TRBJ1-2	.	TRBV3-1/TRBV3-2	TGTGCCAGCAGCCCCGATCAGGGCAGGTACACAGGAGGGTATGGCTACACCTTC	CASSPDQGRYTGGYGYTF
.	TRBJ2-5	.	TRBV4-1	TGCGCCAGCAGCCAAGTGGGTAAGGGGATCGTTGAAGAGACCCAGTACTTC	CASSQVGKGIVEETQYF
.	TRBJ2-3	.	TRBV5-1	TGCGCCAGCAGCTTGGCAAATGGGGATACGCAGTATTTT	CASSLANGDTQYF
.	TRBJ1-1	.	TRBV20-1	TGCAGTGCCAGGGGGAACACTGAAGCTTTCTTT	CSARGNTEAFF
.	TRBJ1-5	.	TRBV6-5	TGTGCCAGCAATACCGGGACGGGAATTTGGCCCCAGCATTTT	CASNTGTGIWPQHF
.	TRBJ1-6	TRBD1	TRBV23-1	TGCGCCAGCAGTCACCCGGGGGCATACAGGGGGAATAATTCACCCCTCCACTTT	CASSHPGAYRGNNSPLHF
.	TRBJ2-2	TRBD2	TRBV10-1	TGCGCCAGCAGTATCTCGGGGGGAAGAGGGACCGGGGAGCTGTTTTTT	CASSISGGRGTGELFF
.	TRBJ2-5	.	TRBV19	TGTGCCAGTTCTACTGGATGGGAGACCCAGTACTTC	CASSTGWETQYF
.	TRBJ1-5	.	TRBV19	TGTGCCAGTAGTATAGCGGCAGGGGCGTCAGTCCAGCCCCAGCATTTT	CASSIAAGASVQPQHF
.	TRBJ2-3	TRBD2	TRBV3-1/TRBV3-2	TGTGCCAGCAGCCAAGGTTTAGCGGGGGCAGATACGCAGTATTTT	CASSQGLAGADTQYF
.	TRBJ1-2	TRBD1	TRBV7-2	TGTGCCAGCAGCACTGCCTCAGGGGGCGGCTATGGCTACACCTTC	CASSTASGGGYGYTF
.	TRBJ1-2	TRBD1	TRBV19	TGTGCCACATCCGGCGGGACAGATGATGGCTACACCTTC	CATSGGTDDGYTF